These 19 T cell receptor beta chains were all obtained from the same sample, sequenced in a study of response to subunit inactivated influenza vaccine. TCRdb re-analysed the RT-PCR reads in MiXCR, keeping a single row per CDR3 protein. Found here are 710,000 or so distinct CDR3 sequences, less than 20% of them singletons; the top ten hold around 10%. The sample here was PBMCs from blood, taken 11 to 12 days after vaccination. These receptors originate from a man in his fifties or sixties who received an inactivated influenza vaccine.

This clonotype turned up a few times. The chain links TRBV5-6 to TRBJ2-2; 8 nucleotides agree with TRBD1. Germline lookup yields CDR1 SGHDT and CDR2 YYEEEE. Unmatched junction bases numbered 11, after V lost 4 bases and J lost 3 bases. The CDR3 length is 17 residues. CDR3 DNA: TGTGCCAGCAGCCATTATCGGACAGGGCATGACACCGGGGAGCTGTTTTTT. Translated: CASSHYRTGHDTGELFF.

This clonotype was detected a few times. The V and J genes are TRBV5-1 and TRBJ1-6, with unresolved D. Deletions cut 0 bases from V and 10 bases from J, with 8 bases between. CDR3 length: 13 residues. Germline V gives CDR1 SGHRS, CDR2 YFSETQ. The CDR3 reads CASSLDTRSPLHF. The CDR3 DNA reads TGCGCCAGCAGCTTGGACACCCGGTCACCCCTCCACTTT.

The CDR3 is CASRPGTGSQSNNEQFF. CDR3 nucleotides: TGTGCCAGCAGACCCGGGACAGGGAGTCAAAGCAACAATGAGCAGTTCTTC. This sequence joins TRBV28 and TRBJ2-1; 9 bases are shared with TRBD1. This CDR3 region has 17 residues. The trim removed 6 bases at V and 5 bases at J, leaving 14 bases unmatched. The germline V gene has CDR1 MDHEN and CDR2 SYDVKM. The entire variable domain, with the rest obtained from reference TRBV28 and TRBJ2-1, is as follows: DVKVTQSSRYLVKRTGEKVFLECVQDMDHENMFWYRQDPGLGLRLIYFSYDVKMKEKGDIPEGYSVSREKKERFSLILESASTNQTSMYLCASRPGTGSQSNNEQFFGPGTRLTVL.

This clonotype was picked up a small number of times. The J gene is TRBJ2-2, the V gene TRBV5-1; TRBD2 aligns across 9 bases. V shed 4 bases and J 5 bases; nucleotides not matched to a gene: 6. The CDR3 consists of 15 residues. CDR1 SGHRS and CDR2 YFSETQ come from the germline V gene. In nucleotides, the CDR3 is TGCGCCAGCAGCCCCAACCTAGCGGGGACCGGGGAGCTGTTTTTT. Amino acid sequence: CASSPNLAGTGELFF.

The chain joins TRBV4-3 to TRBJ2-1; D may be TRBD2 (6 bases). The V and J ends lost 1 base and 0 bases respectively, with 22 bases between them. Germline V lookup: CDR1 LGHNA, CDR2 YSLEER. The CDR3 consists of 20 residues. The CDR3 DNA is TGCGCCAGCAGCCAAGGAGGTCCATCATTGGCGGGGAGCTCCTACAATGAGCAGTTCTTC. Translated, it gives CASSQGGPSLAGSSYNEQFF.

This clonotype was counted between two and nine times. The V gene is TRBV10-3, the J gene TRBJ2-1; D not resolved. The ends were cut back, 2 bases at V and 10 bases at J, with 15 bases in the middle. The germline CDR1 and CDR2 sequences are ENHRY and SYGVKD. The CDR3 consists of 14 residues. The CDR3: CAISEDHSGGEQFF. The CDR3 bases are TGTGCCATCAGTGAGGATCATTCGGGCGGAGAGCAGTTCTTC.

The J gene is TRBJ2-1, the V gene TRBV30; the D is unclear. CDR1 and CDR2 (germline): GTSNPN, SVGIG (reference sequence). The CDR3 consists of 14 residues. V lost 0 bases and J lost 8, with 14 bases in between. The CDR3 loop is CAWSVTSNSDEQFF. The CDR3 nucleotides are TGTGCCTGGAGTGTAACTTCTAATTCGGATGAGCAGTTCTTC.

This clonotype has more than one count but fewer than ten. The rearrangement uses TRBV6-2 or TRBV6-3 and TRBJ2-1; the D gene is possibly TRBD2 (6 bases). Germline CDR1 MNHEY, CDR2 SVGEGT. The V end lost 7 bases, the J end lost 8 bases, and 15 bases lay between the germline ends. The CDR3 is made up of 13 amino acids. CDR3 bases: TGTGCCAGCACCCTCCCGTGGGGGGATGAGCAGTTCTTC. Its translation is CASTLPWGDEQFF.

The V call is TRBV4-2, the J call TRBJ2-7; TRBD1 matches 9 bases. J was trimmed by 6 bases and V by 0 bases; bases with no gene match: 9. The V gene's germline CDR1 is LGHNA and CDR2 YNFKEQ. The CDR3 sequence is 16 residues long. The CDR3 nucleotides are TGTGCCAGCAGCCAAGACGTGGGACAGGGTTATGGCGAGCAGTACTTC. It translates to CASSQDVGQGYGEQYF.

There are a few counts of this clonotype. V and J are TRBV6-2 or TRBV6-3 and TRBJ2-7, with D possibly matching TRBD2 (6 bases). This CDR3 comprises 13 residues. Germline V gene lookup returns CDR1 MNHEY and CDR2 SVGEGT. V was pared by 0 bases and J by 4 bases, with 7 bases between. For the CDR3, the DNA is TGTGCCAGCAGTTACTCTGGGAGGTACGAGCAGTACTTC. The encoded protein is CASSYSGRYEQYF.

This clonotype was counted a few times. The chain employs TRBV7-9 and TRBJ2-1, with 15 bases lining up with TRBD2. The CDR3 has 16 amino acids. Germline V gene sequence: CDR1 SEHNR, CDR2 FQNEAQ (reference sequence). V lost 5 bases, J lost 8 bases, and 7 bases stayed unmatched. The chain's CDR3 is CASSDGLAGGPDEQFF. In nucleotides, the CDR3 is TGTGCCAGCAGCGATGGACTAGCGGGAGGGCCCGATGAGCAGTTCTTC.

This clonotype was seen ten or more times. J is TRBJ1-6 and V is TRBV5-5, with D unclear. CDR1 and CDR2 (germline): SGHKS, YYEKEE (reference sequence). CDR3 length: 13 amino acids. Trimming removed 2 bases at V and 5 bases at J, with 5 bases between. CDR3 coding DNA: TGTGCCAGCAGCTTCCGGGATAATTCACCCCTCCACTTT. Translation: CASSFRDNSPLHF.

This clonotype was found a few times. This sequence joins TRBV12-3 or TRBV12-4 and TRBJ1-4, with 7 bases fitting TRBD1. The CDR3 sequence is 14 residues long. Unmatched junction bases numbered 10, after V lost 7 bases and J lost 8 bases. Written as DNA, the CDR3 is TGTGCCAGCACCCAGGGGGTTGTAGGAGAAAAACTGTTTTTT. Translating gives CASTQGVVGEKLFF.

This chain connects TRBV4-3 to TRBJ2-7; D is uncertain. The CDR3 runs to 15 residues. The ends were cut back, 3 bases at V and 1 base at J, with 13 bases in the middle. Germline V gives CDR1 LGHNA, CDR2 YSLEER. In DNA, the CDR3 is TGCGCCAGCAGCCAGGATCGGCATGGGTCCTACGAGCAGTACTTC. Translation gives CASSQDRHGSYEQYF.

This clonotype was recorded at least ten times. The rearrangement links TRBV20-1 to TRBJ2-7; 8 bases agree with TRBD1. V lost 4 bases to trimming and J lost 0 bases; unmatched junction nucleotides: 5. This CDR3 is built from 14 residues. Germline loops: CDR1 DFQATT, CDR2 SNEGSKA (reference sequence). The CDR3: CSANRGRSSYEQYF. CDR3 DNA: TGCAGTGCTAACAGGGGGAGAAGCTCCTACGAGCAGTACTTC.

This clonotype was counted ten times or more. The V and J genes are TRBV6-5 and TRBJ2-5; D is perhaps TRBD2 (6 bases). The V and J ends lost 0 bases and 4 bases respectively, with 12 bases between them. This CDR3 is built from 15 residues. Germline CDR1 reads MNHEY; CDR2 reads SVGAGI. The CDR3 protein is CASSYSTGGGETQYF. CDR3 DNA: TGTGCCAGCAGTTACTCGACTGGGGGAGGAGAGACCCAGTACTTC.

The rearrangement joins TRBV28 to TRBJ2-1, with 14 bases aligning to TRBD2. The V gene's germline CDR1 is MDHEN and CDR2 SYDVKM. The CDR3 has 15 residues. Unmatched junction bases numbered 4, after V lost 3 bases and J lost 9 bases. CDR3 DNA sequence: TGTGCCAGCAGTTTGACTAGCGGGGGGGTTTTTGAGCAGTTCTTC. Translated, it gives CASSLTSGGVFEQFF.

This clonotype was detected ten times or more. The chain has TRBV5-1 and TRBJ1-1, with D unresolved. V gave up 0 bases and J gave up 10 bases, with 10 bases separating them. In germline, CDR1 is SGHRS, CDR2 YFSETQ. This CDR3 is 12 amino acids long. The CDR3 region is CASSLEGEGAFF. The CDR3 DNA follows: TGCGCCAGCAGCTTGGAGGGTGAAGGAGCTTTCTTT.

V is TRBV21-1 and J is TRBJ2-1; TRBD1 is the table's D call, not checked against the DNA. TRBV21-1 is assigned pseudogene status. CDR3 length equals 17 residues. The CDR3 loop is CASSFSIDRGCYNEQFF. The DNA for the CDR3 is TGTGCCAGCAGCTTCTCTATAGACAGGGGGTGTTACAATGAGCAGTTCTTC.